The clone carrying this TCR beta chain was observed a few times. Its antigen is still unknown. The data derive from a study of T cells in Graves' hyperthyroidism and ophthalmopathy. Findings and limits, study-wide: Most thyroid clonotypes with frequency above 0.001 were detected in blood. Separating ophthalmopathy from stable hyperthyroidism was achieved by a 13 V-J model.

Diagnosis of hyperthyroidism was new in patients aged 18 to 65, and its duration was under 2 months. Fresh 10 ml peripheral blood yielded PBMCs. V dropped 1 base and J dropped 7; count of bases not matched to a gene: 2. CDR1 is MGHDK, CDR2 SYGVNS, per germline. This CDR3 has 16 residues. Amplification of TCR beta CDR3 regions used RNA as the template. Using the HTBI primer set, a first-round RT-PCR was run on the TCR CDR3. TCRdb reprocessed the multiplex PCR reads via MiXCR and lists one record per CDR3 protein. The profile shows about 770,000 distinct CDR3 sequences, about 17% of them singletons. Sequencing was performed on blood. The sequence derives from a woman between 50 and 59 years old with Graves' hyperthyroidism that later progressed to Graves' ophthalmopathy. The gene calls are TRBV25-1 and TRBJ1-6, with TRBD1 matching over 12 bases. In DNA, the CDR3 is TGTGCCAGCAGTGAATTTGGGACAGGGGGCAATTCACCCCTCCACTTT. It encodes CASSEFGTGGNSPLHF.